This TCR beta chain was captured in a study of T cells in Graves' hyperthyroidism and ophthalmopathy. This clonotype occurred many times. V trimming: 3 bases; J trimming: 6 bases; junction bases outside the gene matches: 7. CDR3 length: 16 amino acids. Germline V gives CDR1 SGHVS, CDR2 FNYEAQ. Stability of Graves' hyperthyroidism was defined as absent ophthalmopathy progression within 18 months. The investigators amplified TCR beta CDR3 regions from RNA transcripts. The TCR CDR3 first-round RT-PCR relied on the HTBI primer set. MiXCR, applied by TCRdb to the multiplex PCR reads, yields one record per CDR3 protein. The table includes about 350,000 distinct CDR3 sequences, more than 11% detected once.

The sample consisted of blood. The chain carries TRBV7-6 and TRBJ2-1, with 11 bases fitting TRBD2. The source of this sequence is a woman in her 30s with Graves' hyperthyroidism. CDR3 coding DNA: TGTGCCAGCAGCTTCCTAACTAGCGGGGGTTCCAATGAGCAGTTCTTC. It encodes CASSFLTSGGSNEQFF.